The clone carrying this T cell receptor beta chain was counted between two and nine times. Its specificity is not known. The germline V gene has CDR1 LNHDA and CDR2 SQIVND (reference sequence). Between the trimmed V and J ends, which lost 6 bases and 7 bases, there was a span of 18 bases. The CDR3 covers 14 residues. This entry belongs to a study of long-term antiretroviral therapy in people with HIV. Study observations and caveats: Therapy changes, viral resistance and ART adherence were not documented in the available data. It was observed that HIV repertoires exhibited narrower CDR3 length ranges than controls.

Samples were assayed with immunoSEQ v3.0 at survey level. Sequencing aimed at roughly 35,000-55,000 T-cell genomes per sample. TCRdb keeps only in-frame clones here, not all; method: immunoSEQ multiplex PCR. The top ten clones hold 3.4% of a sample with about 20,000 clones, around 80% of them seen once. Sequenced material: unsorted PBMCs, taken 1.9 years after starting antiretroviral therapy. This chain joins TRBV19 and TRBJ1-1; TRBD1 is a possible D gene (6 bases). This clonotype was sampled from a woman in her forties or fifties with HIV. The CDR3: CASSPRTDTVEAFF. The CDR3, as DNA: TGTGCCAGTAGCCCCCGGACAGACACCGTTGAAGCTTTCTTT.